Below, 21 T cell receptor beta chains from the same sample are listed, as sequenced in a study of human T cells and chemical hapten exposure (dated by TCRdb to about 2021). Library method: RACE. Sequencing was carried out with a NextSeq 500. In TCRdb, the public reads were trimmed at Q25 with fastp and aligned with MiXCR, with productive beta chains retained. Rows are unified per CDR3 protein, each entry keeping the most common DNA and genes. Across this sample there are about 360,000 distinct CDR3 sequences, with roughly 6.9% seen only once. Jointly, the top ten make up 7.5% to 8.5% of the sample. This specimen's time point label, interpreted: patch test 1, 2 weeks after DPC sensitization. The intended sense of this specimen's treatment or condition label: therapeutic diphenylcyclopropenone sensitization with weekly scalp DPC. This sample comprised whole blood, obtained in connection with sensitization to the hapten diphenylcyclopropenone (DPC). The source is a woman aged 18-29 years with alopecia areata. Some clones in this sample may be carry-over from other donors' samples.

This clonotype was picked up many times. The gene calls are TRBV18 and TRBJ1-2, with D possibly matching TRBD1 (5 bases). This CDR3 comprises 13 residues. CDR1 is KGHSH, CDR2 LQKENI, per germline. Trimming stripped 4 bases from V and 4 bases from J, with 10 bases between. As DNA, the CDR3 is TGTGCCAGCTCACTCGACAGCACCTATGGCTACACCTTC. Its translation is CASSLDSTYGYTF.

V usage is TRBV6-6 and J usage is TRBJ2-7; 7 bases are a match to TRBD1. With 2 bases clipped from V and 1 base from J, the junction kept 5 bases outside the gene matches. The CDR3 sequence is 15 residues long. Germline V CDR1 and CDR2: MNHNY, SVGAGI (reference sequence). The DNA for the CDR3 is TGTGCCAGCAGTTACCCTGGACAGGAATCCTACGAGCAGTACTTC. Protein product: CASSYPGQESYEQYF.

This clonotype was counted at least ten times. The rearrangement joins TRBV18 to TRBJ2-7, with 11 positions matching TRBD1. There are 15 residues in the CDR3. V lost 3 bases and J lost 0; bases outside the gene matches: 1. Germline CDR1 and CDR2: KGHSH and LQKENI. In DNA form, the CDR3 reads TGTGCCAGCTCACCCGGGACAGGGGGCTCCTACGAGCAGTACTTC. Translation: CASSPGTGGSYEQYF.

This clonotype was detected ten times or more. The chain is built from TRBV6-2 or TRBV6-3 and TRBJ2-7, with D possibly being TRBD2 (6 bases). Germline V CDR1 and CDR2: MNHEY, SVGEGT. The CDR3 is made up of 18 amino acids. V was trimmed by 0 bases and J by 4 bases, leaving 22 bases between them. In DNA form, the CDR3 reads TGTGCCAGCAGTTACTCGCCGGCGGGGCGCCCCGGGGGATACGAGCAGTACTTC. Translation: CASSYSPAGRPGGYEQYF.

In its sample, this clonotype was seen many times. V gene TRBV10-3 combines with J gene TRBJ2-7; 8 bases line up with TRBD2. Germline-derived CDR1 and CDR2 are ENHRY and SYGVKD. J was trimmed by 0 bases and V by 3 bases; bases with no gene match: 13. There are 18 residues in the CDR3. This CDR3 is CAISDPRGVAGSSYEQYF. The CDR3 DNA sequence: TGTGCCATCAGTGACCCGAGGGGCGTAGCGGGAAGCTCCTACGAGCAGTACTTC.

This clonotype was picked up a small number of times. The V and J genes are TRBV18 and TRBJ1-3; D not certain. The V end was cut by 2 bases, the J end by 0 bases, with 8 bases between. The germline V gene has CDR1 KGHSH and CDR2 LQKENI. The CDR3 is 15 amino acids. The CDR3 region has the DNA TGTGCCAGCTCACCAGCAGGCCTCTCTGGAAACACCATATATTTT. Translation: CASSPAGLSGNTIYF.

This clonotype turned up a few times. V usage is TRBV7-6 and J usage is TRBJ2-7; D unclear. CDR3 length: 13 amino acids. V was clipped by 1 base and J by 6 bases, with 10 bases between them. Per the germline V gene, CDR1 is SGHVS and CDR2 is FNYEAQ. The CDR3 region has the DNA TGTGCCAGCAGCTTAGGGGCCTCCACCGAGCAGTACTTC. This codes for CASSLGASTEQYF.

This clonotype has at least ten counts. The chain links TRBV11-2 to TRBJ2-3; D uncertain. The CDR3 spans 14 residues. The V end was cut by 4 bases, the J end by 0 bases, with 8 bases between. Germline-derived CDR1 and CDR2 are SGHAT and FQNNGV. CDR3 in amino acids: CASSSDTSTDTQYF. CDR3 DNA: TGTGCCAGCAGCTCCGACACTAGCACAGATACGCAGTATTTT. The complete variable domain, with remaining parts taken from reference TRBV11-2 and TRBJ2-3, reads EAGVAQSPRYKIIEKRQSVAFWCNPISGHATLYWYQQILGQGPKLLIQFQNNGVVDDSQLPKDRFSAERLKGVDSTLKIQPAKLEDSAVYLCASSSDTSTDTQYFGPGTRLTVL.

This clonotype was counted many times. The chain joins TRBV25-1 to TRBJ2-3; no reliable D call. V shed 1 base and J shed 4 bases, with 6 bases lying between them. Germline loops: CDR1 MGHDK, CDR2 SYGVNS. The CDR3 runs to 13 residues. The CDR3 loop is CASSEWVADTQYF. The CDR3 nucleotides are TGTGCCAGCAGTGAATGGGTAGCAGATACGCAGTATTTT.

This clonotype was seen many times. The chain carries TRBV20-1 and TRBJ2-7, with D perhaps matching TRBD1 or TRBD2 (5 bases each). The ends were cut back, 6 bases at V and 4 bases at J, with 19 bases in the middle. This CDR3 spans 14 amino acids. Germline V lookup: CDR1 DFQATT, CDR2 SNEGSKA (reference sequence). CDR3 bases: TGCAGTGCAAAACACCCGGGACGAAGATACGAGCAGTACTTC. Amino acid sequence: CSAKHPGRRYEQYF.

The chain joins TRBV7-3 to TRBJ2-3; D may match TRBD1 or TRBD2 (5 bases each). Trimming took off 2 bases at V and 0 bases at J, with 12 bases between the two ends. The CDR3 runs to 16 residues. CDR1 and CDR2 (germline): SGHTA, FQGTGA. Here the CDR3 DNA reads TGTGCCAGCAGCTTATTCGGGACGGTCAGCACAGATACGCAGTATTTT. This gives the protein CASSLFGTVSTDTQYF.

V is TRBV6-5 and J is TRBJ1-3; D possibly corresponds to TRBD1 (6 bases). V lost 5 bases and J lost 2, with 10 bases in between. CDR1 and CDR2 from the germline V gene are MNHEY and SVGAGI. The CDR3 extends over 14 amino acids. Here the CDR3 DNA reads TGTGCCAGCAGTCGAGGGGGGACTGGAAACACCATATATTTT. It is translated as CASSRGGTGNTIYF.

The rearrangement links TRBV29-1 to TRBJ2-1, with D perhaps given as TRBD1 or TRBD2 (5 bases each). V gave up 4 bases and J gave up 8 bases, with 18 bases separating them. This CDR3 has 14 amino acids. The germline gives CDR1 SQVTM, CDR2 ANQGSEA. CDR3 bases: TGCAGCGTTGGAGTCGGGGCGACGAGCGATGAGCAGTTCTTC. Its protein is CSVGVGATSDEQFF.

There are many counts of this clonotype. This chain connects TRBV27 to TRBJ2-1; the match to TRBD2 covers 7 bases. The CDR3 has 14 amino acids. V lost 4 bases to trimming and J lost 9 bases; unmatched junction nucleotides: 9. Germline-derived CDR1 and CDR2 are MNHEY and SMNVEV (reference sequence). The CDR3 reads CASSSLEREGEQFF. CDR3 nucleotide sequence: TGTGCCAGCAGTTCTCTAGAAAGGGAGGGTGAGCAGTTCTTC.

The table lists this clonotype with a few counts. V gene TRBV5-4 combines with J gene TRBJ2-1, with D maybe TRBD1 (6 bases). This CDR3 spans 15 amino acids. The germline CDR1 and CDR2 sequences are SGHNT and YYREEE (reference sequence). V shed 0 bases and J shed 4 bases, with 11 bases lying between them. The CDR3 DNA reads TGTGCCAGCAGCTTGGCCAGGGGAGAGTACAATGAGCAGTTCTTC. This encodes CASSLARGEYNEQFF.

CDR3 sequence: CASSALDGGGDTGELFF. CDR3 DNA: TGTGCCAGTAGTGCCCTCGACGGGGGAGGGGACACCGGGGAGCTGTTTTTT. The chain has TRBV19 and TRBJ2-2; 7 nucleotides line up with TRBD2. J gave up 3 bases and V 5 bases, and 12 bases lay outside the gene matches. The CDR3 totals 17 residues. Germline V gene sequence: CDR1 LNHDA, CDR2 SQIVND (reference sequence).

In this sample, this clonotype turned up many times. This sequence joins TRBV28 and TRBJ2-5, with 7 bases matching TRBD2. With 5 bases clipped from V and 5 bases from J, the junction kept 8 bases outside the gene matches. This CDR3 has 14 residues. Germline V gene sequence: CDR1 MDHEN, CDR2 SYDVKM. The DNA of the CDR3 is TGTGCCAGCAGTCCTCCGACTAGCTCGGAGACCCAGTACTTC. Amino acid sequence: CASSPPTSSETQYF.

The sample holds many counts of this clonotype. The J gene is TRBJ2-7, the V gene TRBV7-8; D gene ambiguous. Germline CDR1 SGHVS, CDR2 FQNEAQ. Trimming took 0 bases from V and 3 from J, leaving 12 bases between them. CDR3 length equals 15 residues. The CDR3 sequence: CASSLAQSGVYEQYF. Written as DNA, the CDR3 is TGTGCCAGCAGCTTAGCGCAGTCTGGGGTCTACGAGCAGTACTTC.

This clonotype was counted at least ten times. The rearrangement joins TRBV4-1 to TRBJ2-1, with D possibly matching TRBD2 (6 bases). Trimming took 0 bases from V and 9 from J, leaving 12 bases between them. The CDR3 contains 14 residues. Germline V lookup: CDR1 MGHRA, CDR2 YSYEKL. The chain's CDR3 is CASSQDARGVEQFF. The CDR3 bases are TGCGCCAGCAGCCAAGACGCGCGGGGCGTTGAGCAGTTCTTC.

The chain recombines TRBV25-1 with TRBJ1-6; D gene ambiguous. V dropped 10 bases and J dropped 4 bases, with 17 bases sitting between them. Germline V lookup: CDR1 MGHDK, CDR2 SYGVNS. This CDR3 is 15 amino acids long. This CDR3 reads CATRGPETYNSPLHF. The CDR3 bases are TGTGCCACCAGAGGTCCGGAGACTTATAATTCACCCCTCCACTTT.

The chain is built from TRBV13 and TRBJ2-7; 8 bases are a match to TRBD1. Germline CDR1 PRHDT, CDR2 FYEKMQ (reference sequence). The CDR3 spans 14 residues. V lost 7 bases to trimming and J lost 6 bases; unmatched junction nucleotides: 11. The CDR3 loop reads CASTQSRGLGEQYF. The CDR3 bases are TGTGCCAGCACGCAATCCAGGGGGCTGGGCGAGCAGTACTTC.